This TCR beta chain originates from a study of T-cell reconstitution after alpha-beta-depleted transplantation in children. Preparation of the TCRbeta library involved a method that used unique molecular identifiers. TCRdb re-derived calls from the PCR reads in MiXCR, one entry per CDR3 protein. The data contain some 600,000 distinct CDR3 sequences, 10% to 15% of them singletons. The V gene's germline CDR1 is MNHEY and CDR2 SVGAGI. Unmatched junction bases numbered 10, after V lost 0 bases and J lost 10 bases. The CDR3 runs 16 residues. The input for sequencing was PBMCs, mostly from graft donor cells, taken 360 days after TCRalphabeta/CD19-depleted stem cell transplant. The V gene is TRBV6-5, the J gene TRBJ2-1, with 9 bases identical to TRBD2. This TCR was sampled from a male patient younger than 18 who had a stem cell transplant for acute myeloid leukemia, so the T cells may come from the graft donor. The CDR3 sequence is CASSYSASGKAWEQFF. In nucleotides, the CDR3 is TGTGCCAGCAGTTACTCGGCTAGCGGGAAAGCGTGGGAGCAGTTCTTC.